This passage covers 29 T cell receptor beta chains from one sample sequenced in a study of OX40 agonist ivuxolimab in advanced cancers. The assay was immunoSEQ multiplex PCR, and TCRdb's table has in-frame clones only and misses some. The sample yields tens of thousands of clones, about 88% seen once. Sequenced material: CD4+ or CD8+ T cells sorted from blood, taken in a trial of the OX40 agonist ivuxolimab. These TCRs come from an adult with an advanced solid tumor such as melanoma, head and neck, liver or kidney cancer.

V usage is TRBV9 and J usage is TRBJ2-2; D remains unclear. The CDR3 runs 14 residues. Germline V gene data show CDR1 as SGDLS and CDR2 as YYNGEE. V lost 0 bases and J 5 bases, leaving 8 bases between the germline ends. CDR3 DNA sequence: TGTGCCAGCAGCGTAGTTTATGGGACCGGGGAGCTGTTTTTT. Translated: CASSVVYGTGELFF.

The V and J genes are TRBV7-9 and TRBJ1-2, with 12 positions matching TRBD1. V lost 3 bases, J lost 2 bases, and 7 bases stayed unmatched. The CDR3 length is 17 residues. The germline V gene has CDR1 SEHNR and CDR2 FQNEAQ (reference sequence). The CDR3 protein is CASSFRDRGRTNYGYTF. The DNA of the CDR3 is TGTGCCAGCAGCTTCCGGGACAGGGGGCGTACAAACTATGGCTACACCTTC. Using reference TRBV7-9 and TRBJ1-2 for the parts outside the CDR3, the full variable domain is DTGVSQNPRHKITKRGQNVTFRCDPISEHNRLYWYRQTLGQGPEFLTYFQNEAQLEKSRLLSDRFSAERPKGSFSTLEIQRTEQGDSAMYLCASSFRDRGRTNYGYTFGSGTRLTVV.

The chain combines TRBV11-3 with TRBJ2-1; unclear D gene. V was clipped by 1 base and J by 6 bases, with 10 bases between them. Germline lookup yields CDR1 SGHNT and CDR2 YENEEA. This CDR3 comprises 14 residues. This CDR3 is CASSLGDPGNEQFF. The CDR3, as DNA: TGTGCCAGCAGCTTAGGAGACCCAGGCAATGAGCAGTTCTTC. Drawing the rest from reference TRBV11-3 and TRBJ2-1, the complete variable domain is EAGVVQSPRYKIIEKKQPVAFWCNPISGHNTLYWYLQNLGQGPELLIRYENEEAVDDSQLPKDRFSAERLKGVDSTLKIQPAELGDSAVYLCASSLGDPGNEQFFGPGTRLTVL.

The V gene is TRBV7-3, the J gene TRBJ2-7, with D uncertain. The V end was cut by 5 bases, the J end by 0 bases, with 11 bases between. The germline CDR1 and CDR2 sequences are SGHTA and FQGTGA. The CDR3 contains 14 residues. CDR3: CASSPSASSYEQYF. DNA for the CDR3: TGTGCCAGCAGCCCGTCGGCAAGCTCCTACGAGCAGTACTTC.

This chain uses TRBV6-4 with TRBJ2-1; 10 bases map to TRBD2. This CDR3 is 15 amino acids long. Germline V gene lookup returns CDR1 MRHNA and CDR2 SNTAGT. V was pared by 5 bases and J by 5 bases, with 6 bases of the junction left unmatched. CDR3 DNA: TGTGCCAGCAGTTCAGCGGGAGGGAGGCACAATGAGCAGTTCTTC. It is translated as CASSSAGGRHNEQFF.

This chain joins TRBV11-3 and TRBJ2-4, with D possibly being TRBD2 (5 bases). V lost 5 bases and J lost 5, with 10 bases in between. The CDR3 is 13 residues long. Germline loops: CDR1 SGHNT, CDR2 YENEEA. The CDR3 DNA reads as TGTGCCAGCAGCGAGGGCCAGGAAAACATTCAGTACTTC. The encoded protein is CASSEGQENIQYF.

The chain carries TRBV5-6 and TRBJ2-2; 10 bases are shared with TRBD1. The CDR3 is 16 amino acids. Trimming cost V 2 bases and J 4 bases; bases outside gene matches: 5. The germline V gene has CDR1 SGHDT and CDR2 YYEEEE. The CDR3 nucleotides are TGTGCCAGCAGCTTAGGACAGGGGGATGGCACCGGGGAGCTGTTTTTT. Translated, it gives CASSLGQGDGTGELFF.

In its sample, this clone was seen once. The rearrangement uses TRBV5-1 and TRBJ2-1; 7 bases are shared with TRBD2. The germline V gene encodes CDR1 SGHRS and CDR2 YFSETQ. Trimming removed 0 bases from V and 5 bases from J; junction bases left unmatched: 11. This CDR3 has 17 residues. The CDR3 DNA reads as TGCGCCAGCAGCTTGGCGTTTGGCGGGAGAGAGAACAATGAGCAGTTCTTC. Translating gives CASSLAFGGRENNEQFF.

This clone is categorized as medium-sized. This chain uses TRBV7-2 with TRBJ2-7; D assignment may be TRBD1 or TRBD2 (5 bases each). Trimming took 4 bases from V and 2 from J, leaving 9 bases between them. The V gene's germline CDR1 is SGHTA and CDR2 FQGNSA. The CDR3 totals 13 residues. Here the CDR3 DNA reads TGTGCCAGCAGCTCCCGGGGCCCCTACGAGCAGTACTTC. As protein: CASSSRGPYEQYF. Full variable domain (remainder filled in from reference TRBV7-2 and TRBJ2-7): GAGVSQSPSNKVTEKGKDVELRCDPISGHTALYWYRQSLGQGLEFLIYFQGNSAPDKSGLPSDRFSAERTGGSVSTLTIQRTQQEDSAVYLCASSSRGPYEQYFGPGTRLTVT.

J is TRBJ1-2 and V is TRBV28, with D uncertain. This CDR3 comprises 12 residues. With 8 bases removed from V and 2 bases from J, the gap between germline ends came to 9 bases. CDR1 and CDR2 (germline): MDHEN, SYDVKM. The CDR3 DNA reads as TGTGCCAGCGAAGGCAGGAACTATGGCTACACCTTC. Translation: CASEGRNYGYTF.

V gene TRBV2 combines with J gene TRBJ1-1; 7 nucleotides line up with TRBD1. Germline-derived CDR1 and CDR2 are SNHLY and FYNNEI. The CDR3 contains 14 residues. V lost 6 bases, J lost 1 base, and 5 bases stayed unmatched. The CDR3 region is CASRGQPENTEAFF. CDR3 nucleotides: TGTGCCAGCAGGGGACAGCCAGAGAACACTGAAGCTTTCTTT.

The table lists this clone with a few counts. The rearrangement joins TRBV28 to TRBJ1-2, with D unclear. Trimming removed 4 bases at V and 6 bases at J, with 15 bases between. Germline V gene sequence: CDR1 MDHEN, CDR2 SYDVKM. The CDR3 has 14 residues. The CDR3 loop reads CASSSLASSHGYTF. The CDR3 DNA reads TGTGCCAGCAGTTCCTTGGCCTCGTCCCATGGCTACACCTTC.

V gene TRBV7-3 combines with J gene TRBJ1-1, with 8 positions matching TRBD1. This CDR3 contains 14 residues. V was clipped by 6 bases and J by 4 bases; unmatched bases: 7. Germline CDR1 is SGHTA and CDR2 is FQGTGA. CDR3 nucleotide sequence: TGTGCCAGCAGTTTTGACAGGGGTGCCACTGAAGCTTTCTTT. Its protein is CASSFDRGATEAFF.

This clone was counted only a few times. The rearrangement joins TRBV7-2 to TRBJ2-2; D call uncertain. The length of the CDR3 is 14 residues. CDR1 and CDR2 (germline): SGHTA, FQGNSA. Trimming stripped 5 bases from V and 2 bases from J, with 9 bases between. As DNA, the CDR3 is TGTGCCAGCAGCCCACTCTTAAACACCGGGGAGCTGTTTTTT. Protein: CASSPLLNTGELFF.

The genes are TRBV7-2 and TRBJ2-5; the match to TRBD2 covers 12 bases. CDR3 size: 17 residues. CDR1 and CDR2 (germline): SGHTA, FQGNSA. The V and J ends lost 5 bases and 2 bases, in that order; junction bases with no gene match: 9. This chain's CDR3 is CASSPGVLAGGQETQYF. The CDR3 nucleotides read TGTGCCAGCAGCCCAGGAGTCCTAGCGGGGGGGCAAGAGACCCAGTACTTC.

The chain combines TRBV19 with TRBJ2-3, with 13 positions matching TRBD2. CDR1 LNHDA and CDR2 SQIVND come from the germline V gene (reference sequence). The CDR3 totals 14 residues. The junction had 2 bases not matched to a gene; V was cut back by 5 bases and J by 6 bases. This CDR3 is CASSQTSGRDTQYF. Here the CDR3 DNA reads TGTGCCAGTAGTCAGACTAGCGGGAGGGATACGCAGTATTTT. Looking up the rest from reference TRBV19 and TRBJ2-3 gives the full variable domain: DGGITQSPKYLFRKEGQNVTLSCEQNLNHDAMYWYRQDPGQGLRLIYYSQIVNDFQKGDIAEGYSVSREKKESFPLTVTSAQKNPTAFYLCASSQTSGRDTQYFGPGTRLTVL.

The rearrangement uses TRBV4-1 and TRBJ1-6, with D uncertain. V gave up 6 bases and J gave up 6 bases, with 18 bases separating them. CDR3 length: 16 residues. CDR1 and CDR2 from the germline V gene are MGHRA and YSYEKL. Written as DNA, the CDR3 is TGCGCCAGCAGGCCGGCCTATGGTCGGCTTAATTCACCCCTCCACTTT. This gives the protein CASRPAYGRLNSPLHF.

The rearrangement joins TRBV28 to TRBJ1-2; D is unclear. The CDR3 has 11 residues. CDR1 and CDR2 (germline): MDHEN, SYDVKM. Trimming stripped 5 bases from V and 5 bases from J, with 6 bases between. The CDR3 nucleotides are TGTGCCAGCAGTCGACAATATGGCTACACCTTC. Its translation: CASSRQYGYTF.

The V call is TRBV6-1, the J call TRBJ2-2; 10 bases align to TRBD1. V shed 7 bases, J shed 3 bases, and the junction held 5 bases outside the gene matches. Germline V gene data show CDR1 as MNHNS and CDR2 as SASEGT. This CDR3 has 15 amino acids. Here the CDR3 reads CASTSGQGYTGELFF. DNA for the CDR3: TGTGCCAGCACGTCGGGACAGGGGTACACCGGGGAGCTGTTTTTT.

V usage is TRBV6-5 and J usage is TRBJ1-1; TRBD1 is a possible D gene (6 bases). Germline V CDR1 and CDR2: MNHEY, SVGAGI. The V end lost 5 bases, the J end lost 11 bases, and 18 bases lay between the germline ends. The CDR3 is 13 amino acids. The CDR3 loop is CASSPPGGRWAFF. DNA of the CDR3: TGTGCCAGCAGTCCTCCCGGGGGCCGGTGGGCTTTCTTT.

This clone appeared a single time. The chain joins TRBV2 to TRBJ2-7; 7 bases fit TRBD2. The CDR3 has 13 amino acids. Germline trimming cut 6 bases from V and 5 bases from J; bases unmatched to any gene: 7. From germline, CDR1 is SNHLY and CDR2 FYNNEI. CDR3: CASSRDYLNEQYF. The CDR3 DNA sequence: TGTGCCAGCAGCCGGGACTACCTTAACGAGCAGTACTTC.

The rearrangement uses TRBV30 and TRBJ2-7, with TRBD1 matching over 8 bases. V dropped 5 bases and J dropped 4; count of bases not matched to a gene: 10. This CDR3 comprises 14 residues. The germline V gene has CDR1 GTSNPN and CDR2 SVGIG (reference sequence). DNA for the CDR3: TGTGCCTGGGCGAAGACAGGGGATGGGTACGAGCAGTACTTC. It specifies CAWAKTGDGYEQYF.

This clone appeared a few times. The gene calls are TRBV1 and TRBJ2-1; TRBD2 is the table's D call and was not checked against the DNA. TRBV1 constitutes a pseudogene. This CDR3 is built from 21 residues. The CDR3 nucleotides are TGCACCAGCAGCCAAGATCATGGCGGCCTGTTAGCGGGAGGGACCTACAATGAGCAGTTCTTC. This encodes CTSSQDHGGLLAGGTYNEQFF.

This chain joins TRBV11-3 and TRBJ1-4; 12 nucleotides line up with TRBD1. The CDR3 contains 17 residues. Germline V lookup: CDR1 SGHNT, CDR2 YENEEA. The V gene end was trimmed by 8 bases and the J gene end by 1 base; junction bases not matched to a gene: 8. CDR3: CASRRRDRGRTNEKLFF. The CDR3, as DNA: TGTGCCAGCCGCCGGAGGGACAGGGGGCGAACTAATGAAAAACTGTTTTTT.

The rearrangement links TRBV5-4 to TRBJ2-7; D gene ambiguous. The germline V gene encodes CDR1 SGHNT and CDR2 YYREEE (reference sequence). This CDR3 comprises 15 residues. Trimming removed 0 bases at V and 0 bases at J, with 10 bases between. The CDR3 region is CASSLGQTSSYEQYF. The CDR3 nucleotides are TGTGCCAGCAGCTTGGGTCAGACGAGCTCCTACGAGCAGTACTTC.

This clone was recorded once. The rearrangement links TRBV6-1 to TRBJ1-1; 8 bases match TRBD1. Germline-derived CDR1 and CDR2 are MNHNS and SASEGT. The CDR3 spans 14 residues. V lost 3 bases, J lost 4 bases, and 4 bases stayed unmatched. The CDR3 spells CASSDQGAFTEAFF. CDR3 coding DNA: TGTGCCAGCAGTGACCAGGGGGCATTCACTGAAGCTTTCTTT.

In DNA, the CDR3 is TGTGCCAGCACTACCTCAGGGATTGGCGACATTCAGTACTTC. Translated: CASTTSGIGDIQYF. The chain has TRBV27 and TRBJ2-4, with D possibly TRBD1 on 5 matching bases. This CDR3 has 14 amino acids. The V gene lost 7 bases and the J gene lost 8 bases, with 18 bases spanning the gap. Looked up from germline, CDR1 is MNHEY and CDR2 is SMNVEV (reference sequence).

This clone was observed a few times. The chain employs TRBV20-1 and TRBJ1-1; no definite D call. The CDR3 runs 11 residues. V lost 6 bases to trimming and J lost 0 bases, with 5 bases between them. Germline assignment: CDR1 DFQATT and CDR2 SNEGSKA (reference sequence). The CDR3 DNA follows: TGCAGTGCAAGCATGAACACTGAAGCTTTCTTT. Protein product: CSASMNTEAFF.

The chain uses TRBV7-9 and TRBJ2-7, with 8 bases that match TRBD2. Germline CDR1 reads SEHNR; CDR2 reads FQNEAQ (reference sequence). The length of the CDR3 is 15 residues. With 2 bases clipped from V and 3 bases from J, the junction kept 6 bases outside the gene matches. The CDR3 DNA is TGTGCCAGCAGCTTAAGCGGGAGCGAGTTCTACGAGCAGTACTTC. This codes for CASSLSGSEFYEQYF.